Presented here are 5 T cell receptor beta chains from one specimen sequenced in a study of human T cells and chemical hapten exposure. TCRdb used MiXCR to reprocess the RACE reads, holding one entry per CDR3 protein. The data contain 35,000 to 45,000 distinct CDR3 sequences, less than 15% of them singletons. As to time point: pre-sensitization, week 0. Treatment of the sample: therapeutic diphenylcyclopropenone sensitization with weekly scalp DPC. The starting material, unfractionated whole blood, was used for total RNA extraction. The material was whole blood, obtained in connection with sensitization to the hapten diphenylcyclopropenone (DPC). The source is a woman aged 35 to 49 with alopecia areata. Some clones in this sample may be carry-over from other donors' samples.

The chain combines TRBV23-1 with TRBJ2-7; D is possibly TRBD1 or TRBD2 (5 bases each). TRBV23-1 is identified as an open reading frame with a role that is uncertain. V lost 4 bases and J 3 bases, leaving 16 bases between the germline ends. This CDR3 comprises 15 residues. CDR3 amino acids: CASSPRGTRDYEQYF. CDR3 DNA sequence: TGCGCCAGCAGTCCACGGGGCACTCGCGACTACGAGCAGTACTTC.

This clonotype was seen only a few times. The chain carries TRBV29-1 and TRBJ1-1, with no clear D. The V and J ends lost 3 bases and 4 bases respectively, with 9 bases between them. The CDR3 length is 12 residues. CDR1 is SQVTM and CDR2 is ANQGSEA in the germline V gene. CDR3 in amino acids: CSVDRSGTEAFF. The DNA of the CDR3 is TGCAGCGTTGATAGGAGTGGCACTGAAGCTTTCTTT.

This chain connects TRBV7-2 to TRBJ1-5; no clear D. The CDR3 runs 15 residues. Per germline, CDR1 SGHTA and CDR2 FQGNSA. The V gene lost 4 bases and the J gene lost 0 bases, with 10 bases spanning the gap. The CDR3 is CASSSLPSSNQPQHF. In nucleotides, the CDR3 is TGTGCCAGCAGCTCCCTCCCCTCTAGCAATCAGCCCCAGCATTTT.

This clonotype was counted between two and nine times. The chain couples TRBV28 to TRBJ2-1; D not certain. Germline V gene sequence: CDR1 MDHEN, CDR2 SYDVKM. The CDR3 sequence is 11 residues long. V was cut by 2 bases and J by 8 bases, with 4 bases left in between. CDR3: CASSLGYEQFF. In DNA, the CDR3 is TGTGCCAGCAGTTTAGGGTATGAGCAGTTCTTC.

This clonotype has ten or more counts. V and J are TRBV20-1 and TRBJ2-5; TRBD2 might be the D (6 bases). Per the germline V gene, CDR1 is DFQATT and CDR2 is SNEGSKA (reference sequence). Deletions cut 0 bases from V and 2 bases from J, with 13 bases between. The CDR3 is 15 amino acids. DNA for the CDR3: TGCAGTGCTAGAGATGGTGCGGGACGGCAAGAGACCCAGTACTTC. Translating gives CSARDGAGRQETQYF.